This T cell receptor (beta chain) was captured by sequencing in a study of a mutant IDH1 vaccine in newly diagnosed glioma. About the research overall: Earlier care involved radiotherapy, temozolomide, or both, and the majority received both. Whole-study findings and limits: Pseudoprogression appears to have had no connection to changes in top peripheral T cell clonotypes.

Worth noting for this clone: As yet, its antigen is unknown.

The CDR3 sequence is 18 residues long. Trimming took 1 base from V and 1 from J, leaving 19 bases between them. Germline CDR1 SGHAT, CDR2 FQNNGV. The sample's time point: week 23, last vaccination. Vaccinated patients received 300 ug of mutant IDH1 20-mer peptide per dose, with topical imiquimod. The data were produced by immunoSEQ multiplex PCR, yet TCRdb's version contains in-frame clones alone and is incomplete. The sample has 75,000 to 80,000 clones; more than 70% are singletons. Sequenced material: PBMCs, taken from a glioma patient whose treatment included an IDH1 peptide vaccine. The clonotype comes from a woman aged 50 to 60 with glioma. This chain joins TRBV11-2 and TRBJ2-5; D possibly corresponds to TRBD2 (6 bases). The DNA of the CDR3 is TGTGCCAGCAGCTTAGGGGACGGGGTTAGCGGAGGCCAAGAGACCCAGTACTTC. Protein sequence: CASSLGDGVSGGQETQYF.